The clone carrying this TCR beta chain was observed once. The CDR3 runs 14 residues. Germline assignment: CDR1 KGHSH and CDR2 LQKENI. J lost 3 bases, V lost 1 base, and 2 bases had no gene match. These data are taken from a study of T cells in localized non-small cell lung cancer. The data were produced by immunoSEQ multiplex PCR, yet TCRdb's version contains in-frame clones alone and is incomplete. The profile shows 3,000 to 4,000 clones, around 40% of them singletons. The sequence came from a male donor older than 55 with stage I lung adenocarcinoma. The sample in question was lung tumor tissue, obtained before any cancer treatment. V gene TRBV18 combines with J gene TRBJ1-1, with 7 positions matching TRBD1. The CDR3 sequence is CASSPRQGYTEAFF. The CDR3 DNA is TGTGCCAGCTCACCACGACAGGGCTACACTGAAGCTTTCTTT. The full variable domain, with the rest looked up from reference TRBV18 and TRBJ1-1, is NAGVMQNPRHLVRRRGQEARLRCSPMKGHSHVYWYRQLPEEGLKFMVYLQKENIIDESGMPKERFSAEFPKEGPSILRIQQVVRGDSAAYFCASSPRQGYTEAFFGQGTRLTVV.